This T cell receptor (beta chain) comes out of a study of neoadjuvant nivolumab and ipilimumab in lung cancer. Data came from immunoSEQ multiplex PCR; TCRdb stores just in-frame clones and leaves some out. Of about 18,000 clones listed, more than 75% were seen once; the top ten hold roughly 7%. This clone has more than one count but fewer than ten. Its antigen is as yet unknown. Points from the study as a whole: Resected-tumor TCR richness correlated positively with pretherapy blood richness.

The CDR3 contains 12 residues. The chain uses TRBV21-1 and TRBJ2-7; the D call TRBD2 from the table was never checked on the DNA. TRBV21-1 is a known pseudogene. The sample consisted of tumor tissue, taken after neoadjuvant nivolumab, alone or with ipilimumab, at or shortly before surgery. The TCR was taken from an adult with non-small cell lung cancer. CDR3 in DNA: TGTGCCAAAAGGACTCCCCCGTACGAGCAGTACTTC. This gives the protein CAKRTPPYEQYF.